This TCR beta chain was recovered during a study of blood T cell repertoires in COVID-19. The overall study: The United States, Italy and Spain provided the acute and convalescent COVID-19 samples. Nucleic acid was either cDNA or gDNA, and it came from T cells, B-cell-depleted T cells, or PBMCs.

Original methodology: Quantification of nucleated cells was approximated via reference gene primer amplification. Sequenced by immunoSEQ multiplex PCR; TCRdb stores in-frame clones only, minus some. The V and J calls and clone size are taken from that table; D and trimming were inferred from the DNA. The sample lists approximately 180,000 clones, approximately 85% occurring once. With V trimmed by 0 bases and J by 5 bases, 11 bases remained unmatched. The CDR3 is 18 residues long. CDR1 LGHDT and CDR2 YNNKEL come from the germline V gene (reference sequence). Input material: peripheral blood. The chain recombines TRBV3-1 (or the pseudogene TRBV3-2) with TRBJ2-3; 10 bases align to TRBD2. The sequence derives from a man aged 55 to 70 with acute or convalescent COVID-19. The CDR3 DNA follows: TGTGCCAGCAGCCAAGACGGAACTAGCGGGGTGGGGGTAGATACGCAGTATTTT. Translating it yields CASSQDGTSGVGVDTQYF.